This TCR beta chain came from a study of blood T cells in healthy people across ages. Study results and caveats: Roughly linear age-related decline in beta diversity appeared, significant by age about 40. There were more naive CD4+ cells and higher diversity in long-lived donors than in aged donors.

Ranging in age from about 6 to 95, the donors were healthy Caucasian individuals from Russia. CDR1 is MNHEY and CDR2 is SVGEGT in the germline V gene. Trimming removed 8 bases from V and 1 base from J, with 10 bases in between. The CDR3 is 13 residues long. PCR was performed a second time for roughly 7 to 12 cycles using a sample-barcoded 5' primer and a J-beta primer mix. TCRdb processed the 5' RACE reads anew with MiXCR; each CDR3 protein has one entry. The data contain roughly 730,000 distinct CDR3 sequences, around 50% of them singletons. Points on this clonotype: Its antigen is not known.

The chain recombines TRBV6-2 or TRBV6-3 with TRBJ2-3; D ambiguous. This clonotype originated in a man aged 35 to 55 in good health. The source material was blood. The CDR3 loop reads CASVVGGTDTQYF. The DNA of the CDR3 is TGTGCCAGCGTCGTAGGAGGCACAGATACGCAGTATTTT.